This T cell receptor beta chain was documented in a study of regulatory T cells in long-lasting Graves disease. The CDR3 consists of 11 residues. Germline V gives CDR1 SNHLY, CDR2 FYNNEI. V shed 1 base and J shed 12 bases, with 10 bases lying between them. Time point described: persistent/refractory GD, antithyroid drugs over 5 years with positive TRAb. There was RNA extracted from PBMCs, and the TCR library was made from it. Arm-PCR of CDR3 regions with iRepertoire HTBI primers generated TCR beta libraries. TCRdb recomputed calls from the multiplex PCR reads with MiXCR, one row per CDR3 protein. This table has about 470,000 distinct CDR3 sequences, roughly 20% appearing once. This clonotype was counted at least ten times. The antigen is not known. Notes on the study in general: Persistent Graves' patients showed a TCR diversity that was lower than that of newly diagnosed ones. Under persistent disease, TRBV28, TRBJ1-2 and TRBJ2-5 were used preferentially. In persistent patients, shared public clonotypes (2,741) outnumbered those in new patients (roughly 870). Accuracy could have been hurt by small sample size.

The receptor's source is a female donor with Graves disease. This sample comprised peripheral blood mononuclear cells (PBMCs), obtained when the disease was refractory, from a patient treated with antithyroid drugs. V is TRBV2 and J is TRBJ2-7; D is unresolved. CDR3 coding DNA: TGTGCCAGCAGTGAAGGGATAGCTGCGTACTTC. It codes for CASSEGIAAYF.